The 9 T cell receptor beta chains listed next were all sequenced from one sample in a study of cytomegalovirus exposure and HLA in healthy donors. PCR involved 60 Vbeta and 13 Jbeta primers. Clones were sequenced by immunoSEQ multiplex PCR, and TCRdb holds only the in-frame ones, with some missing. This sample yields 100,000 to 150,000 clones, of which approximately 75% are seen a single time; 1.5% to 2% belongs to the top ten. The sample taken for sequencing was PBMCs. These TCRs come from a man aged 40-49 years in good health and CMV-seronegative.

This chain uses TRBV27 with TRBJ2-2, with 9 bases lining up with TRBD2. The J segment lost 2 bases and the V segment lost 8 bases, leaving 3 bases of the junction unmatched. This CDR3 has 14 residues. Germline V gives CDR1 MNHEY, CDR2 SMNVEV (reference sequence). DNA for the CDR3: TGTGCCAGCGGGACTAGCTTTAACACCGGGGAGCTGTTTTTT. It translates to CASGTSFNTGELFF.

The rearrangement joins TRBV30 to TRBJ2-1; TRBD2 matches at 8 bases. V lost 8 bases and J lost 7; bases outside the gene matches: 10. The CDR3 has 13 amino acids. The V gene's germline CDR1 is GTSNPN and CDR2 SVGIG (reference sequence). The CDR3 nucleotides are TGTGCCAGAGCGGGAGTTGTTGGTAATGAGCAGTTCTTC. It is translated as CARAGVVGNEQFF.

This clone was detected only once. The chain links TRBV18 to TRBJ1-5; D gene unclear. This CDR3 comprises 15 residues. V was shortened by 2 bases and J by 1 base, with 9 bases between the two germline ends. Germline assignment: CDR1 KGHSH and CDR2 LQKENI. In DNA, the CDR3 is TGTGCCAGCTCACCAATCCGGGGAAGCAATCAGCCCCAGCATTTT. Translation: CASSPIRGSNQPQHF.

The CDR3 here is CASSWAGGPGDEQFF. The CDR3, as DNA: TGTGCCAGCAGTTGGGCGGGGGGGCCTGGTGATGAGCAGTTCTTC. This sequence joins TRBV2 and TRBJ2-1; 9 nucleotides match TRBD2. The CDR3 sequence is 15 residues long. J was trimmed by 8 bases and V by 5 bases; bases with no gene match: 10. CDR1 is SNHLY and CDR2 is FYNNEI in the germline V gene.

Of note for this clone: An end of the junction does not agree with germline; a read error may underlie this. The rearrangement joins TRBV6-5 to TRBJ2-6, with a tentative D call TRBD1 (5 bases). The CDR3 totals 14 residues. Germline CDR1 is MNHEY and CDR2 is SVGAGI. The CDR3 here is CASRKGSGANGLTF. Written as DNA, the CDR3 is TGTGCCAGCAGGAAGGGTTCTGGGGCCAACGGCCTGACTTTC.

V and J are TRBV2 and TRBJ2-1; 8 bases are a match to TRBD2. The ends lost 7 bases at V and 5 bases at J; junction bases unmatched: 7. The CDR3 runs 14 residues. Germline CDR1 SNHLY, CDR2 FYNNEI. CDR3 sequence reads: CASTFAGGDNEQFF. DNA of the CDR3: TGTGCCAGCACGTTTGCGGGGGGCGACAATGAGCAGTTCTTC.

This chain joins TRBV7-2 and TRBJ2-1, with a possible D match to TRBD1 (6 bases). Germline V gives CDR1 SGHTA, CDR2 FQGNSA. Trimming took 2 bases from V and 4 from J, leaving 12 bases between them. This CDR3 has 15 residues. The CDR3 loop is CASSLRGQTYNEQFF. The CDR3, as DNA: TGTGCCAGCAGCTTACGTGGACAGACTTACAATGAGCAGTTCTTC.

The chain joins TRBV27 to TRBJ1-2; possibly TRBD1 for D (5 bases). The CDR3 contains 14 residues. The V end was cut by 0 bases, the J end by 8 bases, with 13 bases between. Germline V CDR1 and CDR2: MNHEY, SMNVEV (reference sequence). The CDR3 nucleotides are TGTGCCAGCAGTTTATCATCAGGGAGGGTCGGCTACACCTTC. It codes for CASSLSSGRVGYTF.

The J gene is TRBJ2-1, the V gene TRBV6-4; TRBD1 agrees at 11 bases. The V gene's germline CDR1 is MRHNA and CDR2 SNTAGT. There are 15 residues in the CDR3. Germline trimming cut 5 bases from V and 3 bases from J; bases unmatched to any gene: 3. The CDR3 spells CASSSGTGGYNEQFF. DNA for the CDR3: TGTGCCAGCAGTTCCGGGACAGGGGGCTACAATGAGCAGTTCTTC.